This paragraph covers one TCR beta chain sequence. Its antigen is unknown. CDR1 and CDR2 (germline): MDHEN, SYDVKM. Trimming cost V 10 bases and J 9 bases, with 13 bases left between them. The CDR3 contains 12 residues. The protocol was immunoSEQ multiplex PCR, while the TCRdb copy is restricted to in-frame clones and leaves out a portion. The data contain approximately 120,000 clones, roughly 90% of them singletons. The sample belongs to a study of T cell responses to AZD1222 COVID-19 vaccine. Looking at the study overall: Second-dose intervals of approximately 4 or approximately 12 weeks were pooled.

General observations from the study: Mostly white British, mostly female donors; authors suggested clonal diversity may be underestimated. Nearly half of the spike-specific TCRs reportedly recognize variant regions that carry no mutations. Scientists sampled the repertoires only once the peak T cell response had passed.

This clonotype was obtained from an adult in good health. V and J are TRBV28 and TRBJ1-6, with TRBD1 as a possible D gene (5 bases). Specimen: peripheral blood, collected on day 0 of AZD1222 vaccination. CDR3 sequence: CATQGTISPLHF. In DNA form, the CDR3 reads TGTGCCACCCAGGGAACCATTTCACCCCTCCACTTT.